This T cell receptor beta chain came from a study of T cells in tuberculosis. Study results and caveats: A GMM-specific repertoire classifier reached 75% to 90% accuracy, AUROC 0.7 to 0.9.

The CDR3 length is 14 residues. The V and J ends lost 2 bases and 4 bases respectively, with 12 bases between them. In germline, CDR1 is LNHDA, CDR2 SQIVND (reference sequence). As to time point: new active TB diagnosis, blood taken before or within 7 days of starting treatment. On this clone itself: Its antigen is as yet unknown.

Produced via immunoSEQ multiplex PCR; TCRdb's table is partial and in-frame only. Of around 33,000 clones in the sample, around 90% were seen once. This material consisted of PBMCs, taken at tuberculosis diagnosis. The receptor comes from an adult with tuberculosis. The rearrangement uses TRBV19 and TRBJ2-7, with a tentative D call TRBD1 (6 bases). CDR3 coding DNA: TGTGCCAGTAGTATAACCCAGGGGACGTACGAGCAGTACTTC. It encodes CASSITQGTYEQYF.